This note documents a single T cell receptor beta chain sequence. Its antigen is unknown. CDR3 length equals 13 residues. Germline assignment: CDR1 SGHVS and CDR2 FQNEAQ. J lost 9 bases, V lost 1 base, and 2 bases had no gene match. The sample originates from a study of cytomegalovirus exposure and HLA in healthy donors. Study outcomes and limitations: Using the classifier, cytomegalovirus status was reportedly diagnosed with high specificity and sensitivity.

PCR used 60 Vbeta primers and 13 Jbeta primers. The data were produced by immunoSEQ multiplex PCR, yet TCRdb's version contains in-frame clones alone and is incomplete. This sample has 250,000 to 350,000 clones, with just over 85% found just once. The sequencing input was PBMCs. The chain carries TRBV7-8 and TRBJ2-7; 11 nucleotides line up with TRBD2. This clonotype was obtained from a man in his forties in good health and CMV-seropositive. CDR3 coding DNA: TGTGCCAGCAGCTTAGTCCTAGCGGGAGGGCAGTACTTC. Translated, it gives CASSLVLAGGQYF. Together with reference TRBV7-8 and TRBJ2-7, the CDR3 gives the full variable domain: GAGVSQSPRYKVAKRGQDVALRCDPISGHVSLFWYQQALGQGPEFLTYFQNEAQLDKSGLPSDRFFAERPEGSVSTLKIQRTQQEDSAVYLCASSLVLAGGQYFGPGTRLTVT.